Each of the 30 T cell receptor beta chains below was sequenced from the same sample in a study of technical replicates of blood from a handful of donors. The data were produced by immunoSEQ multiplex PCR, yet TCRdb's version contains in-frame clones alone and is incomplete. Among 87,000 or so clones listed, more than 85% were seen once. The specimen sequenced was T cells isolated from PBMCs. The source is a human donor in good health.

This rearrangement joins TRBV9 to TRBJ2-3; D is unresolved. The CDR3 runs to 12 residues. V was trimmed by 2 bases and J by 2 bases, leaving 3 bases between them. Per germline, CDR1 SGDLS and CDR2 YYNGEE. The CDR3 here is CASSVYTDTQYF. The DNA of the CDR3 is TGTGCCAGCAGCGTTTACACAGATACGCAGTATTTT. The variable domain in full, completed from reference TRBV9 and TRBJ2-3, reads DSGVTQTPKHLITATGQRVTLRCSPRSGDLSVYWYQQSLDQGLQFLIQYYNGEERAKGNILERFSAQQFPDLHSELNLSSLELGDSALYFCASSVYTDTQYFGPGTRLTVL.

The rearrangement links TRBV7-9 to TRBJ2-2, with D unresolved. The CDR3 is made up of 12 amino acids. Trimming took 6 bases from V and 4 from J, leaving 6 bases between them. The germline V gene has CDR1 SEHNR and CDR2 FQNEAQ (reference sequence). The CDR3 DNA reads TGTGCCAGCAGACACATCACCGGGGAGCTGTTTTTT. Protein sequence: CASRHITGELFF. The variable domain in full, with the rest retrieved from reference TRBV7-9 and TRBJ2-2, is DTGVSQNPRHKITKRGQNVTFRCDPISEHNRLYWYRQTLGQGPEFLTYFQNEAQLEKSRLLSDRFSAERPKGSFSTLEIQRTEQGDSAMYLCASRHITGELFFGEGSRLTVL.

The chain links TRBV4-1 to TRBJ2-1, with D uncertain. V dropped 1 base and J dropped 5 bases, with 6 bases sitting between them. Germline loops: CDR1 MGHRA, CDR2 YSYEKL. There are 13 residues in the CDR3. The CDR3: CASSQGTDNEQFF. In DNA, the CDR3 is TGCGCCAGCAGCCAAGGAACAGACAATGAGCAGTTCTTC.

The gene calls are TRBV18 and TRBJ2-3; 7 nucleotides agree with TRBD2. Germline loops: CDR1 KGHSH, CDR2 LQKENI. V trimming: 0 bases; J trimming: 13 bases; junction bases outside the gene matches: 10. The CDR3 totals 14 residues. CDR3 nucleotide sequence: TGTGCCAGCTCACCACCGGGCCCTCGCGGGAGTGAGTATTTT. Protein sequence: CASSPPGPRGSEYF.

This clone was detected only once. The chain carries TRBV2 and TRBJ2-1; 12 bases map to TRBD1. This CDR3 is built from 16 residues. The V gene's germline CDR1 is SNHLY and CDR2 FYNNEI. J lost 7 bases, V lost 4 bases, and 8 bases had no gene match. In DNA, the CDR3 is TGTGCCAGCAGTGTTCAGGGACAGGGGGCGCATAATGAGCAGTTCTTC. This translates into CASSVQGQGAHNEQFF.

This chain uses TRBV2 with TRBJ1-1; 8 bases map to TRBD1. V trimming: 3 bases; J trimming: 4 bases; junction bases outside the gene matches: 10. CDR1 is SNHLY and CDR2 is FYNNEI in the germline V gene. The CDR3 loop spans 16 amino acids. CDR3 amino acids: CASSDGWDRSGTEAFF. DNA of the CDR3: TGTGCCAGCAGTGATGGTTGGGACAGGTCAGGCACTGAAGCTTTCTTT.

The chain is built from TRBV5-1 and TRBJ2-7, with D perhaps TRBD1 (5 bases). The V gene lost 3 bases and the J gene lost 0 bases, with 13 bases spanning the gap. CDR3 length: 15 residues. CDR1 and CDR2 (germline): SGHRS, YFSETQ. CDR3 DNA: TGCGCCAGCAGCTACGACAGTTCTAGCTCCTACGAGCAGTACTTC. It encodes CASSYDSSSSYEQYF.

The chain couples TRBV15 to TRBJ2-1; 10 bases fit TRBD2. Germline lookup yields CDR1 LNHNV and CDR2 YYDKDF (reference sequence). The CDR3 covers 17 residues. V was clipped by 0 bases and J by 7 bases; unmatched bases: 9. The CDR3 sequence: CATSREKLAGARNEQFF. The CDR3 DNA sequence: TGTGCCACCAGCAGAGAGAAGCTAGCGGGAGCACGAAATGAGCAGTTCTTC.

The genes are TRBV9 and TRBJ2-1; TRBD2 matches at 8 bases. The trim removed 0 bases at V and 2 bases at J, leaving 4 bases unmatched. The CDR3 is 16 residues long. CDR1 and CDR2 from the germline V gene are SGDLS and YYNGEE. CDR3 sequence: CASSVGGGGPYNEQFF. For the CDR3, the DNA is TGTGCCAGCAGCGTAGGCGGCGGGGGGCCCTACAATGAGCAGTTCTTC. Using reference TRBV9 and TRBJ2-1 for the parts outside the CDR3, the full variable domain is DSGVTQTPKHLITATGQRVTLRCSPRSGDLSVYWYQQSLDQGLQFLIQYYNGEERAKGNILERFSAQQFPDLHSELNLSSLELGDSALYFCASSVGGGGPYNEQFFGPGTRLTVL.

V is TRBV9 and J is TRBJ2-1; no firm D call. Germline loops: CDR1 SGDLS, CDR2 YYNGEE. The ends were cut back, 0 bases at V and 0 bases at J, with 7 bases in the middle. This CDR3 contains 15 residues. The CDR3 loop reads CASSVDISSYNEQFF. In DNA form, the CDR3 reads TGTGCCAGCAGCGTAGATATTAGCTCCTACAATGAGCAGTTCTTC.

CDR3 sequence: CASSRKKQGSTYEQYF. DNA for the CDR3: TGTGCCAGCAGCCGAAAGAAACAGGGGTCCACCTACGAGCAGTACTTC. The chain has TRBV25-1 and TRBJ2-7; the match to TRBD1 covers 7 bases. V shed 6 bases, J shed 2 bases, and the junction held 13 bases outside the gene matches. The CDR3 spans 16 residues. Germline assignment: CDR1 MGHDK and CDR2 SYGVNS.

The V call is TRBV30, the J call TRBJ1-3; D is uncertain. The CDR3 extends over 15 amino acids. V gave up 1 base and J gave up 0 bases, with 10 bases separating them. Germline assignment: CDR1 GTSNPN and CDR2 SVGIG (reference sequence). The CDR3: CAWSALRVSGNTIYF. The CDR3 DNA sequence: TGTGCCTGGAGTGCCCTGAGAGTCTCTGGAAACACCATATATTTT.

This clone appeared a single time. The rearrangement uses TRBV10-3 and TRBJ2-2, with D unclear. Per the germline V gene, CDR1 is ENHRY and CDR2 is SYGVKD. Trimming removed 0 bases from V and 5 bases from J, with 7 bases in between. CDR3 size: 14 residues. CDR3 sequence: CAISESGETGELFF. DNA of the CDR3: TGTGCCATCAGTGAGTCGGGCGAGACCGGGGAGCTGTTTTTT.

The chain is built from TRBV9 and TRBJ2-7; 13 positions match TRBD2. The CDR3 is 16 amino acids. V shed 2 bases and J 7 bases; nucleotides not matched to a gene: 9. Germline CDR1 and CDR2: SGDLS and YYNGEE. For the CDR3, the DNA is TGTGCCAGCAGCGTCTATTGGACTAGCGGGAGAGGGGAGCAGTACTTC. Translated: CASSVYWTSGRGEQYF.

This chain joins TRBV27 and TRBJ2-1; D remains unclear. Per the germline V gene, CDR1 is MNHEY and CDR2 is SMNVEV (reference sequence). The CDR3 is made up of 14 amino acids. The V gene lost 2 bases and the J gene lost 12 bases, with 17 bases spanning the gap. The chain's CDR3 is CASSLGIGSPGQFF. CDR3 bases: TGTGCCAGCAGTTTAGGAATAGGCTCTCCAGGGCAGTTCTTC.

This clone was recorded once. This rearrangement joins TRBV30 to TRBJ1-5; the D is unclear. Germline assignment: CDR1 GTSNPN and CDR2 SVGIG (reference sequence). With 0 bases removed from V and 3 bases from J, the gap between germline ends came to 9 bases. The CDR3 sequence is 14 residues long. The CDR3 DNA sequence: TGTGCCTGGAGTGTCCCACAGTACAATCAGCCCCAGCATTTT. Translating gives CAWSVPQYNQPQHF.

This clone was recorded only once. The rearrangement uses TRBV19 and TRBJ1-2; D call uncertain. The germline V gene has CDR1 LNHDA and CDR2 SQIVND (reference sequence). V was trimmed by 3 bases and J by 5 bases, leaving 16 bases between them. CDR3 length equals 15 residues. CDR3 loop: CASSINTEGSYGYTF. The CDR3 DNA reads as TGTGCCAGTAGTATTAACACAGAGGGATCTTATGGCTACACCTTC.

CDR3 sequence reads: CASSFPVDRGNTGELFF. Written as DNA, the CDR3 is TGTGCCAGCAGCTTCCCGGTTGACAGGGGGAACACCGGGGAGCTGTTTTTT. The chain carries TRBV7-2 and TRBJ2-2, with 8 bases lining up with TRBD1. Germline V gene lookup returns CDR1 SGHTA and CDR2 FQGNSA. The CDR3 runs 17 residues. V lost 3 bases to trimming and J lost 1 base; unmatched junction nucleotides: 7.

The chain is built from TRBV9 and TRBJ1-1; TRBD1 is a possible D gene (6 bases). CDR3 length equals 15 residues. The germline CDR1 and CDR2 sequences are SGDLS and YYNGEE. V lost 1 base, J lost 1 base, and 11 bases lay in between. Here the CDR3 reads CASSVPGDGNTEAFF. The CDR3 region has the DNA TGTGCCAGCAGCGTACCAGGGGATGGGAACACTGAAGCTTTCTTT.

The rearrangement uses TRBV7-6 and TRBJ2-3; 8 bases are a match to TRBD1. J lost 2 bases, V lost 6 bases, and 10 bases had no gene match. Germline V gene data show CDR1 as SGHVS and CDR2 as FNYEAQ. The CDR3 loop spans 16 amino acids. The CDR3 spells CASREDRGKPTDTQYF. The CDR3 bases are TGTGCCAGCAGGGAAGACAGGGGCAAACCCACAGATACGCAGTATTTT.

V gene TRBV21-1 combines with J gene TRBJ2-7; the table's D call TRBD2 went unverified against the DNA. TRBV21-1 is a documented pseudogene. The CDR3 runs to 15 residues. The CDR3 nucleotides are TGTGCCAGCAGCAAATGGAAACGCCGTTCAGGAGGGCTGGACTTC. Its protein is CASSKWKRRSGGLDF.

The CDR3 loop reads CASSISVYGELFF. In nucleotides, the CDR3 is TGTGCCAGTAGTATTTCCGTGTACGGGGAGCTGTTTTTT. The rearrangement joins TRBV19 to TRBJ2-2; no firm D call. The CDR3 totals 13 residues. Germline V gene data show CDR1 as LNHDA and CDR2 as SQIVND (reference sequence). V was clipped by 3 bases and J by 7 bases, with 9 bases between them.

The chain recombines TRBV18 with TRBJ2-1; TRBD2 matches at 7 bases. After removal of 4 bases from V and 8 bases from J, the junction contained 17 bases not matched to a gene. The length of the CDR3 is 17 residues. CDR1 and CDR2 (germline): KGHSH, LQKENI. The CDR3 protein is CASSHGIVQREGDEQFF. CDR3 DNA sequence: TGTGCCAGCTCACACGGAATCGTACAGCGGGAAGGGGATGAGCAGTTCTTC.

This clone was counted once. This sequence joins TRBV11-2 and TRBJ2-1, with 11 bases lining up with TRBD2. The CDR3 is made up of 17 amino acids. With 1 base clipped from V and 2 bases from J, the junction kept 4 bases outside the gene matches. The germline V gene has CDR1 SGHAT and CDR2 FQNNGV. CDR3: CASSLGLAGITYNEQFF. CDR3 DNA sequence: TGTGCCAGCAGCTTAGGACTAGCGGGAATTACCTACAATGAGCAGTTCTTC.

The chain links TRBV6-5 to TRBJ2-3, with a possible D match to TRBD1 (6 bases). The V end was cut by 3 bases, the J end by 13 bases, with 11 bases between. Germline CDR1 and CDR2: MNHEY and SVGAGI. The CDR3 consists of 11 residues. DNA of the CDR3: TGTGCCAGCAGTTATCAGGGGTTAAAGTATTTT. Translated: CASSYQGLKYF.

This clone was recorded only once. The rearrangement uses TRBV4-1 and TRBJ2-1; the D gene is possibly TRBD2 (5 bases). Germline V lookup: CDR1 MGHRA, CDR2 YSYEKL. The V gene lost 0 bases and the J gene lost 4 bases, with 13 bases spanning the gap. This CDR3 has 16 amino acids. As DNA, the CDR3 is TGCGCCAGCAGCCAAGATTGGGCTAGCCGGTACAATGAGCAGTTCTTC. Translation: CASSQDWASRYNEQFF.

This chain links TRBV6-6 with TRBJ1-2; 9 bases align to TRBD1. CDR1 MNHNY and CDR2 SVGAGI come from the germline V gene (reference sequence). The CDR3 totals 12 residues. Unmatched junction bases numbered 6, after V lost 6 bases and J lost 10 bases. CDR3 amino acids: CASSTRTGAYTF. For the CDR3, the DNA is TGTGCCAGCAGCACAAGGACAGGGGCCTACACCTTC.

The chain combines TRBV10-3 with TRBJ1-1, with no clear D. Trimming removed 5 bases from V and 0 bases from J, with 13 bases in between. From germline, CDR1 is ENHRY and CDR2 SYGVKD. The CDR3 is 15 residues long. CDR3 residues: CAISPPPGMNTEAFF. DNA for the CDR3: TGTGCCATCAGTCCCCCTCCGGGTATGAACACTGAAGCTTTCTTT.

V and J are TRBV28 and TRBJ2-4; D ambiguous. The V and J ends lost 5 bases and 0 bases respectively, with 14 bases between them. This CDR3 region has 16 residues. The germline gives CDR1 MDHEN, CDR2 SYDVKM. CDR3 protein: CASSKETEIAKNIQYF. CDR3 in DNA: TGTGCCAGCAGTAAAGAGACGGAGATAGCCAAAAACATTCAGTACTTC.

The gene calls are TRBV7-2 and TRBJ2-1; D gene ambiguous. This CDR3 comprises 13 residues. Trimming took 0 bases from V and 8 from J, leaving 8 bases between them. Germline assignment: CDR1 SGHTA and CDR2 FQGNSA. Here the CDR3 reads CASSLAYRDEQFF. Written as DNA, the CDR3 is TGTGCCAGCAGCTTAGCTTATCGCGATGAGCAGTTCTTC.